This T cell receptor beta chain was retrieved from a study of T-cell reconstitution after alpha-beta-depleted transplantation in children. Comment on this clonotype: A much larger clone differs by one base, so this may be a read error.

Unique molecular identifiers were incorporated during preparation of the TCRbeta library. TCRdb analysed the PCR reads with MiXCR anew, one entry per CDR3 protein. There are approximately 490,000 distinct CDR3 sequences in the sample; around an eighth occur only once, and roughly 5.4% lies in the top ten. CDR1 is ENHRY and CDR2 is SYGVKD in the germline V gene. Trimming pared 6 bases from V and 6 bases from J, leaving 19 bases between. The CDR3 runs 15 residues. The genes are TRBV10-3 and TRBJ2-3; D is unclear. Sequenced material: PBMCs from the stem cell graft donor, taken from the stem cell graft. The clonotype was recovered from a human donor who donated a stem cell graft to a child with combined immunodeficiency. The CDR3 spells CAIRARMISPDTQYF. The CDR3 DNA is TGTGCCATCAGAGCACGCATGATTAGCCCGGATACGCAGTATTTT.